This T cell receptor (beta chain) stems from a study of T cells in Graves' hyperthyroidism and ophthalmopathy. Study information: Once the initial diagnosis was made, peripheral blood was obtained before any treatment. Findings and caveats of the study: A model of 13 V-J pairs discriminated ophthalmopathy from stable hyperthyroidism. Blood also carried most thyroid clonotypes expanded above 0.001.

Regions amplified from RNA transcripts were the TCR beta CDR3 regions. First-round RT-PCR targeting the TCR CDR3 was performed with the HTBI primer set. One entry per CDR3 protein results from TCRdb running MiXCR on the multiplex PCR reads. Of 450,000 to 650,000 distinct CDR3 sequences listed, 20% to 25% were seen once; the top ten hold about 30%. Trimming removed 0 bases from V and 3 bases from J, with 9 bases in between. Germline V gives CDR1 SQVTM, CDR2 ANQGSEA. The CDR3 extends over 13 amino acids. Diagnosis of hyperthyroidism was new in patients aged 18 to 65, and its duration was under 2 months. This clonotype was recorded many times. Its antigen is unidentified.

This receptor was identified in a man between 18 and 35 years old with Graves' hyperthyroidism. V gene TRBV29-1 combines with J gene TRBJ2-7; D remains unclear. The sample taken for sequencing was blood. CDR3 region: CSVEDRESYEQYF. The CDR3 coding sequence is TGCAGCGTTGAAGATCGAGAGAGCTACGAGCAGTACTTC.